A single sample is the source of the 24 T cell receptor beta chains below, sequenced in a study of blood T cells in healthy people across ages. The authors ran a second PCR of roughly 6 to 11 cycles using a sample-barcoded 5' primer and a J-beta primer mix. TCRdb passed the 5' RACE reads through MiXCR, listing each CDR3 protein once. The sample records 780,000 or so distinct CDR3 sequences, 56% being singletons. Sequencing was performed on blood. The source is a man aged 35 to 55 in good health.

The chain uses TRBV15 and TRBJ1-5; the D gene is possibly TRBD1 (5 bases). The V gene lost 1 base and the J gene lost 0 bases, with 7 bases spanning the gap. This CDR3 is 15 amino acids long. Germline V CDR1 and CDR2: LNHNV, YYDKDF (reference sequence). The CDR3 bases are TGTGCCACCAGCAGAGGCGGGGGTAGCAATCAGCCCCAGCATTTT. Its protein product is CATSRGGGSNQPQHF.

The gene calls are TRBV7-2 and TRBJ2-3, with TRBD2 identical over 9 bases. CDR1 and CDR2 from the germline V gene are SGHTA and FQGNSA. This CDR3 is 17 amino acids long. Germline trimming cut 2 bases from V and 0 bases from J; bases unmatched to any gene: 6. CDR3 sequence reads: CASSLSSSGASTDTQYF. In DNA form, the CDR3 reads TGTGCCAGCAGCTTAAGTTCTAGCGGGGCTAGCACAGATACGCAGTATTTT.

The chain is built from TRBV29-1 and TRBJ2-1; unclear D gene. The last part of the DNA fits TRBJ2-7 better; the J call may be wrong. The CDR3 consists of 10 residues. The germline gives CDR1 SQVTM, CDR2 ANQGSEA. DNA for the CDR3: TGCAGCGTTGGGTCCAATGAGCAGTACTTC. This sequence encodes CSVGSNEQYF.

The chain has TRBV11-3 and TRBJ2-7; D is possibly TRBD2 (5 bases). The CDR3 is 13 amino acids. Germline V gene lookup returns CDR1 SGHNT and CDR2 YENEEA. With 8 bases removed from V and 7 bases from J, the gap between germline ends came to 18 bases. CDR3 DNA: TGTGCCAGCCGAAAGCGGACCACTGAGGAGCAGTACTTC. This encodes CASRKRTTEEQYF. The full variable domain, with the rest looked up from reference TRBV11-3 and TRBJ2-7, is EAGVVQSPRYKIIEKKQPVAFWCNPISGHNTLYWYLQNLGQGPELLIRYENEEAVDDSQLPKDRFSAERLKGVDSTLKIQPAELGDSAVYLCASRKRTTEEQYFGPGTRLTVT.

The chain couples TRBV29-1 to TRBJ2-2, with TRBD2 matching over 9 bases. This CDR3 is built from 14 residues. Germline V CDR1 and CDR2: SQVTM, ANQGSEA. V dropped 4 bases and J dropped 9; count of bases not matched to a gene: 9. The CDR3 DNA reads TGCAGCGTTGGAGTAGCGGGAGAGGCCCGGGAGCTGTTTTTT. It specifies CSVGVAGEARELFF.

The sample holds a few counts of this clonotype. The chain links TRBV20-1 to TRBJ1-1; D perhaps matches TRBD1 (5 bases). The germline V gene has CDR1 DFQATT and CDR2 SNEGSKA (reference sequence). This CDR3 region has 12 residues. V was cut by 1 base and J by 8 bases, with 11 bases left in between. Here the CDR3 reads CSARASGPEAFF. The DNA of the CDR3 is TGCAGTGCTAGAGCGTCAGGGCCCGAAGCTTTCTTT.

V gene TRBV20-1 combines with J gene TRBJ2-3, with D perhaps TRBD2 (6 bases). The CDR3 contains 14 residues. CDR1 is DFQATT, CDR2 SNEGSKA, per germline (reference sequence). Trimming took off 7 bases at V and 4 bases at J, with 18 bases between the two ends. The CDR3: CSVLTRRGADTQYF. The CDR3 DNA reads TGCAGTGTCCTGACTAGGCGTGGGGCAGATACGCAGTATTTT.

The sample holds a few counts of this clonotype. The chain links TRBV12-3 or TRBV12-4 to TRBJ2-4; perhaps TRBD2 as D (5 bases). CDR3 length: 14 amino acids. V was shortened by 3 bases and J by 1 base, with 7 bases between the two germline ends. CDR3 nucleotides: TGTGCCAGCAGTTTCGGGGTCGCCAAAAACATTCAGTACTTC. Translating it yields CASSFGVAKNIQYF.

This clonotype was counted only a few times. This chain connects TRBV5-1 to TRBJ2-5; 7 bases map to TRBD1. The CDR3 is made up of 15 amino acids. V lost 6 bases, J lost 2 bases, and 10 bases stayed unmatched. Per the germline V gene, CDR1 is SGHRS and CDR2 is YFSETQ. CDR3 loop: CASTTGAPLQETQYF. The CDR3 bases are TGCGCCAGCACAACAGGGGCCCCCCTACAAGAGACCCAGTACTTC. The full variable domain, its missing parts supplied by reference TRBV5-1 and TRBJ2-5, is KAGVTQTPRYLIKTRGQQVTLSCSPISGHRSVSWYQQTPGQGLQFLFEYFSETQRNKGNFPGRFSGRQFSNSRSEMNVSTLELGDSALYLCASTTGAPLQETQYFGPGTRLLVL.

The chain combines TRBV6-5 with TRBJ1-1; TRBD1 aligns across 7 bases. Trimming cost V 5 bases and J 1 base; bases outside gene matches: 10. CDR1 is MNHEY, CDR2 SVGAGI, per germline. The length of the CDR3 is 16 residues. In DNA form, the CDR3 reads TGTGCCAGCAGTAAACGATTGACAGGGAGGAACACTGAAGCTTTCTTT. Translating gives CASSKRLTGRNTEAFF.

For this clonotype: At one of its ends the junction is not consistent with the germline gene, which may arise from a read error. The chain couples TRBV7-9 to TRBJ2-5; D call uncertain. Germline CDR1 reads SEHNR; CDR2 reads FQNEAQ (reference sequence). This CDR3 contains 15 residues. CDR3 residues: CASTFVPTDQATQYF. In DNA, the CDR3 is TGTGCCAGCACCTTTGTCCCTACAGACCAAGCGACCCAGTACTTC.

The gene calls are TRBV7-2 and TRBJ1-2; D is uncertain. The CDR3 is 14 amino acids. With 5 bases removed from V and 4 bases from J, the gap between germline ends came to 14 bases. CDR1 and CDR2 from the germline V gene are SGHTA and FQGNSA. CDR3 region: CASSLEARIYGYTF. The CDR3 DNA reads TGTGCCAGCAGCCTCGAGGCCAGAATCTATGGCTACACCTTC.

V gene TRBV3-1 combines with J gene TRBJ2-7; the match to TRBD1 covers 7 bases. Losses at the gene ends were 1 base for V and 5 bases for J; bases not matched to a gene: 8. The CDR3 contains 15 residues. Germline V gene sequence: CDR1 LGHDT, CDR2 YNNKEL (reference sequence). CDR3 in amino acids: CASSQGTGTDNEQYF. CDR3 sequence (DNA): TGTGCCAGCAGCCAAGGTACCGGGACAGATAACGAGCAGTACTTC.

This chain connects TRBV27 to TRBJ2-2; 12 bases map to TRBD1. Germline lookup yields CDR1 MNHEY and CDR2 SMNVEV (reference sequence). Unmatched junction bases numbered 0, after V lost 4 bases and J lost 6 bases. The CDR3 totals 14 residues. In nucleotides, the CDR3 is TGTGCCAGCAGTTGGGACAGGGGGCCCGGGGAGCTGTTTTTT. Amino acid sequence: CASSWDRGPGELFF.

The V gene is TRBV4-3, the J gene TRBJ2-5, with D perhaps matching TRBD2 (6 bases). Germline CDR1 LGHNA, CDR2 YSLEER. V lost 0 bases to trimming and J lost 1 base, with 12 bases between them. The CDR3 has 16 amino acids. The CDR3 region is CASSQDRGRTQETQYF. The CDR3 nucleotides are TGCGCCAGCAGCCAAGATCGAGGGAGGACCCAAGAGACCCAGTACTTC.

The J gene is TRBJ2-1, the V gene TRBV7-2; the D is unclear. The CDR3 extends over 12 amino acids. The V gene lost 3 bases and the J gene lost 10 bases, with 10 bases spanning the gap. The germline V gene has CDR1 SGHTA and CDR2 FQGNSA. Here the CDR3 DNA reads TGTGCCAGCAGCTTTAGGCTAAAGGAGCAGTTCTTC. Its translation: CASSFRLKEQFF.

V is TRBV10-2 and J is TRBJ1-2, with D hard to call. The V gene lost 6 bases and the J gene lost 4 bases, with 9 bases spanning the gap. The CDR3 length is 12 residues. From germline, CDR1 is WSHSY and CDR2 SAAADI. CDR3 sequence reads: CASRDGSYGYTF. The CDR3 DNA sequence: TGCGCCAGCAGAGACGGGAGCTATGGCTACACCTTC.

The rearrangement links TRBV5-1 to TRBJ2-1; 7 bases align to TRBD2. The junction had 11 bases not matched to a gene; V was cut back by 6 bases and J by 2 bases. This CDR3 is 16 amino acids long. The germline CDR1 and CDR2 sequences are SGHRS and YFSETQ. The CDR3: CASTPTGLAAYNEQFF. Here the CDR3 DNA reads TGCGCCAGCACCCCCACCGGCCTAGCGGCCTACAATGAGCAGTTCTTC.

V usage is TRBV9 and J usage is TRBJ2-7; the match to TRBD2 covers 7 bases. Trimming took 0 bases from V and 5 from J; bases not matched to a gene: 8. CDR3 length: 15 amino acids. Looked up from germline, CDR1 is SGDLS and CDR2 is YYNGEE. The CDR3 bases are TGTGCCAGCAGCGTAGGGGGGGGTTATTGGGACGAGCAGTACTTC. This translates into CASSVGGGYWDEQYF.

This clonotype has just a few counts. J is TRBJ2-3 and V is TRBV12-3 or TRBV12-4; 12 nucleotides match TRBD2. The CDR3 sequence is 14 residues long. After removal of 7 bases from V and 5 bases from J, the junction contained 4 bases not matched to a gene. CDR3 nucleotides: TGTGCCAGCACCTTGACTAGCGGGGGAGATACGCAGTATTTT. This codes for CASTLTSGGDTQYF.

The V gene is TRBV7-3, the J gene TRBJ2-5; unclear D gene. Germline CDR1 and CDR2: SGHTA and FQGTGA. The CDR3 loop spans 13 amino acids. The germline V and J ends were trimmed by 4 bases and 5 bases, with 11 bases remaining between them. CDR3 residues: CASSSRSEETQYF. For the CDR3, the DNA is TGTGCCAGCAGCTCACGATCGGAGGAGACCCAGTACTTC.

This clonotype appeared once. This chain connects TRBV20-1 to TRBJ2-1; D is unresolved. The CDR3 is 12 residues long. The germline CDR1 and CDR2 sequences are DFQATT and SNEGSKA (reference sequence). Trimming stripped 3 bases from V and 9 bases from J, with 12 bases between. The CDR3 nucleotides read TGCAGTGCTAGCGGAAATCTCCGTGAGCAGTTCTTC. It codes for CSASGNLREQFF.

The chain couples TRBV11-2 to TRBJ2-3, with 7 bases lining up with TRBD2. This CDR3 is built from 16 residues. Germline V gene lookup returns CDR1 SGHAT and CDR2 FQNNGV. With V trimmed by 2 bases and J by 2 bases, 7 bases remained unmatched. The CDR3 is CASSLRLAAPTDTQYF. The CDR3 nucleotides read TGTGCCAGCAGCTTACGCCTAGCGGCCCCCACAGATACGCAGTATTTT.

The CDR3 protein is CASKPWQSGYEQYF. The CDR3 bases are TGTGCCAGCAAGCCCTGGCAATCGGGCTACGAGCAGTACTTC. The chain employs TRBV2 and TRBJ2-7, with D uncertain. V lost 7 bases and J lost 3, with 16 bases in between. Germline CDR1 reads SNHLY; CDR2 reads FYNNEI. There are 14 residues in the CDR3.